The entry below gives a single T cell receptor beta chain sequence along with its context. The data stem from a study of blood T cell repertoires in COVID-19. The overall study: T cells, B-cell-depleted T cells, or PBMCs provided the cDNA or gDNA that served as material.

With 6 bases removed from V and 6 bases from J, the gap between germline ends came to 16 bases. CDR1 is MNHNY, CDR2 SVGAGI, per germline (reference sequence). This CDR3 has 14 amino acids. Assay: immunoSEQ multiplex PCR; the TCRdb copy retains only in-frame clones and omits some. This table holds over 200,000 clones, around nine tenths found once. This chain links TRBV6-6 with TRBJ2-3, with a weak D call TRBD2 (6 bases). The TCR sequence derives from a woman under 30 who had recovered from COVID-19. The source material was peripheral blood. The CDR3 bases are TGTGCCAGCAGGCCACTAGGAGGGGCGGATACGCAGTATTTT. Its protein product is CASRPLGGADTQYF.